This T cell receptor (beta chain) derives from a study of chemoradiotherapy in HPV16-positive cancers. About the research overall: A couple of HPV16-positive patients' cells yielded candidate HPV-specific clones and common motifs. Study outcomes and limitations: HPV-responsive T-cell expansion during chemoradiotherapy was linked to improved recurrence-free survival in HPV16-positive patients.

The repertoire was sequenced with immunoSEQ multiplex PCR; TCRdb's copy has only in-frame clones and lacks some. The table shows under 8,500 clones, with 70% to 90% occurring only once. The CDR3 length is 15 residues. Germline V gene sequence: CDR1 SGHTA, CDR2 FQGNSA. The V gene lost 0 bases and the J gene lost 6 bases, with 13 bases spanning the gap. Worth noting for this clone: Its antigen remains unknown.

Repertoires were sampled repeatedly during chemoradiotherapy. Sequencing was performed on blood, taken from a patient who underwent chemoradiotherapy. The source is a human donor with HPV-associated anogenital cancer. The V call is TRBV7-2, the J call TRBJ2-3, with a tentative D call TRBD2 (7 bases). CDR3 sequence reads: CASSLAGGPSDTQYF. CDR3 coding DNA: TGTGCCAGCAGCTTAGCGGGGGGGCCTTCGGATACGCAGTATTTT.